The 19 T cell receptor beta chains below come from one sample, sequenced in a study of cytomegalovirus exposure and HLA in healthy donors. With 60 Vbeta and 13 Jbeta primers, the PCR was carried out. The assay was immunoSEQ multiplex PCR, and TCRdb's table has in-frame clones only and misses some. There are about 160,000 clones in the sample; roughly 84% occur only once, and about 1.5% lies in the top ten. Sequencing was carried out using PBMCs. The receptors come from a male donor in good health and CMV-seronegative.

This clone has just a few counts. The rearrangement links TRBV4-1 to TRBJ1-6; D unresolved. V was trimmed by 4 bases and J by 7 bases, leaving 8 bases between them. The CDR3 consists of 13 residues. Germline V CDR1 and CDR2: MGHRA, YSYEKL. The CDR3 nucleotides are TGCGCCAGCAGCCCGGAGTGGAATTCACCCCTCCACTTT. It encodes CASSPEWNSPLHF.

The chain has TRBV28 and TRBJ2-5; 13 nucleotides line up with TRBD2. Germline values: CDR1 MDHEN, CDR2 SYDVKM. The ends lost 1 base at V and 11 bases at J; junction bases unmatched: 7. This CDR3 has 15 amino acids. The chain's CDR3 is CASSLFWTSGSPQYF. CDR3 DNA: TGTGCCAGCAGTTTATTCTGGACTAGCGGGAGTCCGCAGTACTTC.

This chain connects TRBV7-9 to TRBJ2-3; possibly TRBD2 for D (5 bases). V dropped 1 base and J dropped 2 bases, with 10 bases sitting between them. CDR1 and CDR2 from the germline V gene are SEHNR and FQNEAQ (reference sequence). CDR3 size: 15 residues. CDR3 coding DNA: TGTGCCAGCAGCTTAGTTTGGGAGCACACAGATACGCAGTATTTT. It is translated as CASSLVWEHTDTQYF.

As concerns this clone: The germline gene is not matched at one end of the junction; a read error may be the cause. This chain links TRBV7-9 with TRBJ2-6; 7 positions match TRBD1. CDR1 SEHNR and CDR2 FQNEAQ come from the germline V gene (reference sequence). The CDR3 contains 17 residues. The CDR3 nucleotides are TGTTCCAGCAGCTTAGGGGCAGGGGGATCCGTGGTCAACGTCCTGACTTTC. Translated: CSSSLGAGGSVVNVLTF.

The chain couples TRBV10-2 to TRBJ2-1, with TRBD2 matching 11 bases. This CDR3 contains 17 residues. CDR1 is WSHSY, CDR2 SAAADI, per germline. J gave up 1 base and V 4 bases, and 6 bases lay outside the gene matches. As DNA, the CDR3 is TGCGCCAGCAGTGTTGCGGTAGCGGGGGGGTCCTACAATGAGCAGTTCTTC. Translated, it gives CASSVAVAGGSYNEQFF.

The chain's CDR3 is CASSHSGEQYF. CDR3 sequence (DNA): TGTGCCAGCAGCCACAGTGGCGAGCAGTACTTC. The chain is built from TRBV7-2 and TRBJ2-7, with D unclear. CDR3 length: 11 residues. From germline, CDR1 is SGHTA and CDR2 FQGNSA. Trimming took off 5 bases at V and 6 bases at J, with 8 bases between the two ends.

This clone has just one count. This chain uses TRBV7-7 with TRBJ2-2; 8 nucleotides agree with TRBD1. The CDR3 totals 17 residues. J lost 5 bases, V lost 1 base, and 9 bases had no gene match. Germline V gene sequence: CDR1 SSHAT, CDR2 FNYEAQ (reference sequence). The CDR3 here is CASSLVADRVGTGELFF. CDR3 coding DNA: TGTGCCAGCAGCTTAGTGGCGGACAGGGTTGGAACCGGGGAGCTGTTTTTT.

This clone was seen once. V gene TRBV7-2 combines with J gene TRBJ1-6; D remains ambiguous. CDR3 size: 15 residues. Trimming took off 0 bases at V and 9 bases at J, with 12 bases between the two ends. Looked up from germline, CDR1 is SGHTA and CDR2 is FQGNSA. CDR3 coding DNA: TGTGCCAGCAGCTTAGCAGGAGGTCGGGCTTCACCCCTCCACTTT. Translated: CASSLAGGRASPLHF.

The chain combines TRBV14 with TRBJ2-3; TRBD2 might be the D (6 bases). Germline values: CDR1 SGHDN, CDR2 FVKESK. V lost 3 bases to trimming and J lost 2 bases, with 9 bases between them. The CDR3 spans 14 residues. In DNA, the CDR3 is TGTGCCAGCAGCCAGGACTATGCCACAGATACGCAGTATTTT. Protein: CASSQDYATDTQYF.

This clone was found once. The chain combines TRBV19 with TRBJ2-1; 11 nucleotides match TRBD1. This CDR3 spans 17 amino acids. Trimming cost V 3 bases and J 6 bases; bases outside gene matches: 10. The V gene's germline CDR1 is LNHDA and CDR2 SQIVND (reference sequence). This CDR3 reads CASSIGAGQGVGNEQFF. In nucleotides, the CDR3 is TGTGCCAGTAGTATCGGGGCGGGACAGGGGGTTGGCAATGAGCAGTTCTTC. The full variable domain, in which reference TRBV19 and TRBJ2-1 provide the parts outside the CDR3, is DGGITQSPKYLFRKEGQNVTLSCEQNLNHDAMYWYRQDPGQGLRLIYYSQIVNDFQKGDIAEGYSVSREKKESFPLTVTSAQKNPTAFYLCASSIGAGQGVGNEQFFGPGTRLTVL.

This clone was picked up one time. The chain uses TRBV20-1 and TRBJ2-5, with D tentatively TRBD1 (5 bases). The CDR3 length is 11 residues. Deletions cut 3 bases from V and 4 bases from J, with 6 bases between. Germline values: CDR1 DFQATT, CDR2 SNEGSKA (reference sequence). CDR3 amino acids: CSASQGETQYF. The DNA for the CDR3 is TGCAGTGCTAGCCAGGGAGAGACCCAGTACTTC.

The CDR3 protein is CAISEWGTGETQPQHF. For the CDR3, the DNA is TGTGCCATCAGTGAGTGGGGGACAGGGGAGACTCAGCCCCAGCATTTT. The chain couples TRBV10-3 to TRBJ1-5; 10 bases match TRBD1. CDR1 is ENHRY and CDR2 is SYGVKD in the germline V gene. The CDR3 runs 16 residues. With 1 base clipped from V and 6 bases from J, the junction kept 6 bases outside the gene matches.

The genes are TRBV14 and TRBJ2-1, with D perhaps TRBD1 (6 bases). Trimming left V 3 bases short and J 6 bases short, with 9 bases between. The CDR3 spans 13 residues. CDR1 and CDR2 (germline): SGHDN, FVKESK. The CDR3 nucleotides read TGTGCCAGCAGCCAGGGACATCTCAATGAGCAGTTCTTC. Amino acid sequence: CASSQGHLNEQFF.

This sequence joins TRBV28 and TRBJ2-1; 11 positions match TRBD2. The CDR3 is 17 residues long. CDR1 and CDR2 from the germline V gene are MDHEN and SYDVKM. The trim removed 5 bases at V and 9 bases at J, leaving 15 bases unmatched. CDR3 nucleotide sequence: TGTGCCAGCAGTACCATAACCGGACTAGCGGGTTGGAGTGAGCAGTTCTTC. Translation gives CASSTITGLAGWSEQFF.

The DNA for the CDR3 is TGTGCCAGCAGCTTCCACAGGGAAGCTTTCTTT. Translation: CASSFHREAFF. The chain carries TRBV11-2 and TRBJ1-1; D may be TRBD1 (5 bases). CDR3 length equals 11 residues. Trimming cost V 3 bases and J 8 bases, with 7 bases left between them. Germline V CDR1 and CDR2: SGHAT, FQNNGV.

The gene calls are TRBV10-3 and TRBJ1-6, with TRBD1 matching 7 bases. Germline values: CDR1 ENHRY, CDR2 SYGVKD. The CDR3 is 14 residues long. The V and J ends lost 8 bases and 7 bases, in that order; junction bases with no gene match: 8. CDR3 sequence reads: CAIGTDVPNSPLHF. For the CDR3, the DNA is TGTGCCATCGGGACAGACGTTCCCAATTCACCCCTCCACTTT.

The V call is TRBV12-5, the J call TRBJ2-4; 8 nucleotides agree with TRBD1. This CDR3 region has 13 residues. V shed 6 bases, J shed 8 bases, and the junction held 6 bases outside the gene matches. Germline V CDR1 and CDR2: LGHNT, FRNRAP. CDR3 sequence: CASGFRGRDIQYF. In nucleotides, the CDR3 is TGTGCTAGTGGGTTCAGGGGGCGGGACATTCAGTACTTC.

The genes are TRBV5-4 and TRBJ2-7; 8 bases fit TRBD2. This CDR3 has 15 residues. Trimming took 4 bases from V and 0 from J; bases not matched to a gene: 6. Germline CDR1 is SGHNT and CDR2 is YYREEE (reference sequence). CDR3 protein: CASSTGLAGSYEQYF. As DNA, the CDR3 is TGTGCCAGCAGCACGGGGCTAGCGGGCTCCTACGAGCAGTACTTC.

The chain couples TRBV23-1 to TRBJ2-3; D uncertain. TRBV23-1 is an open reading frame whose function is uncertain. The V gene lost 3 bases and the J gene lost 2 bases, with 9 bases spanning the gap. The CDR3 covers 14 residues. DNA of the CDR3: TGCGCCAGCAGTCATTACGAACACACAGATACGCAGTATTTT. It yields the protein CASSHYEHTDTQYF.